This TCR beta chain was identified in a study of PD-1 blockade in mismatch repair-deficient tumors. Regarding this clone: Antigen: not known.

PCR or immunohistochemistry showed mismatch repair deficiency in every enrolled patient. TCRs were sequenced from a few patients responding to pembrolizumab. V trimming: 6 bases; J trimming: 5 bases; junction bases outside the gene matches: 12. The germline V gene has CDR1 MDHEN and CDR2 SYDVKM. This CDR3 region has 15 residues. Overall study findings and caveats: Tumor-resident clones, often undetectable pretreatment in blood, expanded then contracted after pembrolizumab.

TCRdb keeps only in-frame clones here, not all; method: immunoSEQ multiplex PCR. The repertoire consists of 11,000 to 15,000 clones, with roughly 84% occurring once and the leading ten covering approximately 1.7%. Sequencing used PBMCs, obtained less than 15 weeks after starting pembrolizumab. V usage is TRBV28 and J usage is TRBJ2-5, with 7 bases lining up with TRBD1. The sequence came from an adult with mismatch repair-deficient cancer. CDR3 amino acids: CASSTRQGAWETQYF. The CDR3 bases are TGTGCCAGCAGCACCAGACAGGGCGCCTGGGAGACCCAGTACTTC. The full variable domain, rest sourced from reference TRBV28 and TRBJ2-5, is DVKVTQSSRYLVKRTGEKVFLECVQDMDHENMFWYRQDPGLGLRLIYFSYDVKMKEKGDIPEGYSVSREKKERFSLILESASTNQTSMYLCASSTRQGAWETQYFGPGTRLLVL.